This T cell receptor (beta chain) was sequenced for a study of CD8 T cells in ankylosing spondylitis. MiXCR, run by TCRdb on the 5' RACE reads, gives a single entry per CDR3 protein. The data contain about 64,000 distinct CDR3 sequences, 6.2% of them singletons. Study-wide results and caveats: What seemed typical of ankylosing spondylitis blood was a TCR beta motif built from eight highly homologous variants.

Losses at the gene ends were 5 bases for V and 2 bases for J; bases not matched to a gene: 5. Germline V gene data show CDR1 as SGHTA and CDR2 as FQGNSA. The CDR3 contains 15 residues. In the case of this clonotype: The antigen is unknown.

The V call is TRBV7-2, the J call TRBJ2-7, with TRBD2 matching over 11 bases. The source is a male donor with ankylosing spondylitis. What was sequenced was synovial fluid, either unsorted or a sorted T cell fraction (not recorded which). The CDR3 loop is CASSSTSGSTYEQYF. CDR3 nucleotides: TGTGCCAGCAGCAGCACTAGCGGGAGCACCTACGAGCAGTACTTC.